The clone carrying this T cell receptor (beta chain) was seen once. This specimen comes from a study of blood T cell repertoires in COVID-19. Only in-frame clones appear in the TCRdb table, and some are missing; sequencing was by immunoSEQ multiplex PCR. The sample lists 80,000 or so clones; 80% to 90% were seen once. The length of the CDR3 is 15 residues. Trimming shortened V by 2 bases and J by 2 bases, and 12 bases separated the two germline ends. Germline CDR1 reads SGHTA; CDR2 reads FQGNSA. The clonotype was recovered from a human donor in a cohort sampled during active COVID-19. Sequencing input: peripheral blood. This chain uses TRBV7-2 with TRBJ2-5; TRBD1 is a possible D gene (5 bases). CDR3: CASSLFSTVQETQYF. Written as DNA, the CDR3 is TGTGCCAGCAGCTTATTCTCGACAGTTCAAGAGACCCAGTACTTC. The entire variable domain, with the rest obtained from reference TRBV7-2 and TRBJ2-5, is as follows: GAGVSQSPSNKVTEKGKDVELRCDPISGHTALYWYRQSLGQGLEFLIYFQGNSAPDKSGLPSDRFSAERTGGSVSTLTIQRTQQEDSAVYLCASSLFSTVQETQYFGPGTRLLVL.